In its sample, the clone carrying this TCR beta chain was seen a few times. TCRdb recomputed calls from the 5' RACE reads with MiXCR, one row per CDR3 protein. The profile covers about 53,000 distinct CDR3 sequences, with approximately 25% appearing a single time and 3.2% taken by the ten largest. This clonotype originated in a female donor with breast cancer. Material: tumor-infiltrating naive CD4+ T cells sorted from the breast tumor. Subset indicated: naive CD4+ T cells, CD4+CD45RA+CD25-.

The CDR3 nucleotides are TGCGCCAGCAGCTTAGACAGGGAGTCCAACGAGCAGTACTTC. This sequence encodes CASSLDRESNEQYF. This chain connects TRBV5-1 to TRBJ2-7; 7 bases are a match to TRBD1. The V gene end was trimmed by 2 bases and the J gene end by 5 bases; junction bases not matched to a gene: 7. The CDR3 covers 14 residues. Germline V CDR1 and CDR2: SGHRS, YFSETQ.